The clone carrying this TCR beta chain was detected ten times or more. The sample originates from a study of T-cell reconstitution after alpha-beta-depleted transplantation in children. The CDR3 sequence is 16 residues long. Germline CDR1 and CDR2: MNHEY and SVGAGI. Trimming removed 6 bases from V and 4 bases from J, with 19 bases in between. A library of TCRbeta sequences, prepared with unique molecular identifiers, was generated. TCRdb re-derived calls from the PCR reads in MiXCR, one entry per CDR3 protein. Here the sample spans approximately 420,000 distinct CDR3 sequences, roughly 11% being singletons.

The V gene is TRBV6-5, the J gene TRBJ2-1; D is perhaps TRBD1 (6 bases). Sequenced material: PBMCs from the stem cell graft donor, taken from the stem cell graft. This sequence originates from a human donor who donated a stem cell graft to a child with acute myeloid leukemia. The CDR3 region is CASSWDTGKHYNEQFF. The CDR3 DNA reads as TGTGCCAGCAGCTGGGACACGGGTAAACATTACAATGAGCAGTTCTTC.